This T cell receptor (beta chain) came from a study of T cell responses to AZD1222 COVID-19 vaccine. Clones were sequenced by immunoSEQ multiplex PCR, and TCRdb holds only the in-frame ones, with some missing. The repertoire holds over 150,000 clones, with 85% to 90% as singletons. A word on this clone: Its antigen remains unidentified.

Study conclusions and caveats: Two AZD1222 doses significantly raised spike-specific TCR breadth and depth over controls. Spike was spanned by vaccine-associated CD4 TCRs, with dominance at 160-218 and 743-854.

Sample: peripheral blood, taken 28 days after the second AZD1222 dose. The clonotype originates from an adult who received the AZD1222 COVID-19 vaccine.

Written as DNA, the CDR3 is TGTGCCAGCAGAAGGGACAGGGGGTCCACTGAAGCTTTCTTT. Encoded protein: CASRRDRGSTEAFF. J is TRBJ1-1 and V is TRBV25-1, with 11 bases aligning to TRBD1. The CDR3 runs 14 residues. From germline, CDR1 is MGHDK and CDR2 SYGVNS. V lost 6 bases, J lost 4 bases, and 4 bases stayed unmatched.